This T cell receptor beta chain was documented in a study of Ad26.COV2.S vaccination and SARS-CoV-2 variants. Treatment of the sample: roughly 18 received Ad26.COV2.S at low or high dose, single or two shots; about five received placebo; per-sample allocation not given. Sampling was done on day 63 after the first vaccine or placebo injection. In germline, CDR1 is LGHNA, CDR2 YNFKEQ. The CDR3 has 15 amino acids. V was cut by 0 bases and J by 0 bases, with 9 bases left in between. Data came from immunoSEQ multiplex PCR; TCRdb stores just in-frame clones and leaves some out. The sample has about 280,000 clones; around 87% are singletons.

The sequence was collected from a person aged 18 to 65 who received the Ad26.COV2.S COVID-19 vaccine or a placebo. The sample was peripheral blood, taken in a trial of Ad26.COV2.S vaccine versus placebo. This chain links TRBV4-2 with TRBJ2-7; D unclear. CDR3 in DNA: TGTGCCAGCAGCCAAGAGGGGATAAGCTCCTACGAGCAGTACTTC. Translation gives CASSQEGISSYEQYF.